The present entry profiles one T cell receptor beta chain with its context. Its cognate antigen is unknown. Germline V gene data show CDR1 as MDHEN and CDR2 as SYDVKM. This CDR3 has 18 amino acids. The study made its TRB cDNA libraries by 5' RACE, adding UMI labels. TCRdb reprocessed the 5' RACE reads, keeping one entry per CDR3 protein, no DNA. This listing includes fewer than 90,000 distinct CDR3 sequences. The sample belongs to a study of CXCR3-negative and CXCR3-positive naive CD8 T cells. General study results and limits: CXCR3-positive naive cells had more hydrophobic TRB CDR3s than CXCR3-negative naive cells.

This TCR was recovered from a human donor in good health. Some clones in this sample may be carry-over from other donors' samples. Specimen: naive CXCR3+ CD8+ T cells from blood. Subset defined: CD45RO-CCR7+CD27+CD95- naive CD8+ T cells expressing CXCR3 (TNR3+). The chain recombines TRBV28 with TRBJ2-1; the D call of TRBD2 rests on TCRdb alone, since no DNA is present to check it. The CDR3 sequence is CASSPGTSGGGFYNEQFF.